These T cell receptor beta chains were read from a single sample in a study of OX40 agonist ivuxolimab in advanced cancers. The method was immunoSEQ multiplex PCR; TCRdb's version includes in-frame clones alone and lacks a portion of them. The profile shows roughly 74,000 clones, approximately 90% of them singletons. The sequencing used CD4+ or CD8+ T cells sorted from blood, collected in a trial of the OX40 agonist ivuxolimab. The receptors were gathered from an adult with an advanced solid tumor such as melanoma, head and neck, liver or kidney cancer. CDR3s include the opening cysteine and the closing phenylalanine or tryptophan. The D gene is left open where the match is weak.

CDR3 protein | CDR3 DNA | D gene | J gene | V gene
CASSQDRNTEAFF | TGCGCCAGCAGCCAAGATCGGAACACTGAAGCTTTCTTT | NA | TRBJ1-1 | TRBV4-1
CASSPWTTPDTQYF | TGTGCCAGCAGCCCCTGGACTACTCCGGATACGCAGTATTTT | NA | TRBJ2-3 | TRBV9
CASSHPGGPYEQYF | TGTGCCAGCAGCCACCCCGGGGGGCCCTACGAGCAGTACTTC | NA | TRBJ2-7 | TRBV6-6
CASSYDGYEQYF | TGTGCCAGCAGTTATGATGGATACGAGCAGTACTTC | NA | TRBJ2-7 | TRBV6-6
CASSLSPSGFDEQYF | TGTGCCAGCAGTTTAAGTCCCAGCGGGTTCGACGAGCAGTACTTC | NA | TRBJ2-7 | TRBV28
CASSPTGLAAPHEQYF | TGTGCCAGCAGCCCGACCGGACTAGCGGCCCCGCACGAGCAGTACTTC | TRBD2 | TRBJ2-7 | TRBV7-3
CASSLVRGGYEQYF | TGTGCCAGCAGTTTGGTCAGGGGAGGCTACGAGCAGTACTTC | NA | TRBJ2-7 | TRBV28
CASSVASGGAGETQYF | TGTGCCAGCAGCGTAGCTAGCGGGGGGGCCGGGGAGACCCAGTACTTC | TRBD2 | TRBJ2-5 | TRBV9
CASSFGVGTGELFF | TGTGCCAGCAGCTTTGGGGTGGGGACCGGGGAGCTGTTTTTT | NA | TRBJ2-2 | TRBV11-3
CASSYNGVRGYTF | TGTGCCAGCAGTTATAACGGGGTACGTGGCTACACCTTC | NA | TRBJ1-2 | TRBV6-5